The clone carrying this T cell receptor (beta chain) was observed at least ten times. Amplification yielded TCR beta CDR3 regions, with RNA transcripts as the source. TCR CDR3 underwent first-round RT-PCR with the HTBI primer set. TCRdb re-analysed the multiplex PCR reads in MiXCR, keeping a single row per CDR3 protein. Of almost 600,000 distinct CDR3 sequences in the sample, 40% to 55% were seen once. This record comes from a study of T cells in Graves' hyperthyroidism and ophthalmopathy. V was clipped by 6 bases and J by 2 bases, with 5 bases between them. CDR3 length: 13 residues. Germline CDR1 and CDR2: LNHNV and YYDKDF (reference sequence).

The TCR was taken from a woman under 30 with Graves' hyperthyroidism. The chain is built from TRBV15 and TRBJ2-6, with D hard to call. Input material: peripheral blood or thyroid tissue (not recorded which). CDR3 DNA sequence: TGTGCCACCAGTCGAACTGGGGCCAACGTCCTGACTTTC. It yields the protein CATSRTGANVLTF.